The 17 T cell receptor beta chains below come from one sample, sequenced in a study of control samples from healthy donors and cancer patients. Method: immunoSEQ multiplex PCR; TCRdb's copy keeps in-frame clones and lacks some. The data show about 120,000 clones, approximately 93% seen once. Sequencing was carried out using blood. The receptors shown here come from a man aged 25 to 40 in good health.

A few counts support this clone. The chain combines TRBV27 with TRBJ1-2; D gene unclear. V shed 3 bases and J shed 0 bases, with 5 bases lying between them. Germline assignment: CDR1 MNHEY and CDR2 SMNVEV (reference sequence). The CDR3 runs to 13 residues. Written as DNA, the CDR3 is TGTGCCAGCAGTTTCAAGCCTAACTATGGCTACACCTTC. It specifies CASSFKPNYGYTF.

This chain joins TRBV5-1 and TRBJ1-2; D gene uncertain. Germline values: CDR1 SGHRS, CDR2 YFSETQ. The CDR3 has 12 residues. V lost 0 bases and J lost 8, with 8 bases in between. CDR3 amino acids: CASSLELQGYTF. DNA for the CDR3: TGCGCCAGCAGCTTGGAACTTCAAGGCTACACCTTC.

This clone was seen a single time. The genes are TRBV2 and TRBJ2-2, with D perhaps matching TRBD1 (5 bases). Per germline, CDR1 SNHLY and CDR2 FYNNEI. V was pared by 6 bases and J by 6 bases, with 11 bases between. The CDR3 loop spans 13 amino acids. CDR3 protein: CASRAGLAGELFF. In DNA, the CDR3 is TGTGCCAGCAGGGCAGGGCTAGCCGGGGAGCTGTTTTTT.

In the case of this clone: This sample includes further DNA sequences coding for the same CDR3. The V call is TRBV5-1, the J call TRBJ2-7; D remains unclear. The CDR3 contains 14 residues. Germline loops: CDR1 SGHRS, CDR2 YFSETQ. V dropped 0 bases and J dropped 0 bases, with 7 bases sitting between them. CDR3 nucleotides: TGCGCCAGCAGCTTGGTCCCGAGCTCCTACGAGCAGTACTTC. Its translation: CASSLVPSSYEQYF.

The rearrangement uses TRBV27 and TRBJ2-4, with D unresolved. Germline V gene lookup returns CDR1 MNHEY and CDR2 SMNVEV (reference sequence). The V and J ends lost 3 bases and 0 bases respectively, with 9 bases between them. The CDR3 runs to 15 residues. CDR3 coding DNA: TGTGCCAGCAGTTTCAGGAGACTAGCCAAAAACATTCAGTACTTC. Amino acids: CASSFRRLAKNIQYF.

The chain carries TRBV10-3 and TRBJ1-5, with D perhaps TRBD1 (5 bases). The CDR3 consists of 14 residues. V was pared by 8 bases and J by 4 bases, with 15 bases between. Per the germline V gene, CDR1 is ENHRY and CDR2 is SYGVKD. The CDR3 DNA sequence: TGTGCCATCGGGGACGTAAGGGTAAATCAGCCCCAGCATTTT. Translating it yields CAIGDVRVNQPQHF.

The chain is built from TRBV19 and TRBJ1-1; TRBD1 agrees at 9 bases. The CDR3 is 16 residues long. The germline V gene has CDR1 LNHDA and CDR2 SQIVND (reference sequence). J lost 5 bases, V lost 10 bases, and 17 bases had no gene match. The CDR3 DNA sequence: TGTGCCACCAACTCACCGGCCGGGACAGGGTTAACTGAAGCTTTCTTT. This translates into CATNSPAGTGLTEAFF.

The rearrangement links TRBV3-1 (or the pseudogene TRBV3-2) to TRBJ2-6; no clear D gene. The CDR3 runs to 14 residues. V was clipped by 5 bases and J by 0 bases, with 5 bases between them. Germline values: CDR1 LGHDT, CDR2 YNNKEL (reference sequence). The CDR3 protein is CASSEISGANVLTF. CDR3 nucleotide sequence: TGTGCCAGCAGCGAAATCTCTGGGGCCAACGTCCTGACTTTC.

This rearrangement joins TRBV3-1 (or the pseudogene TRBV3-2) to TRBJ1-1, with D perhaps TRBD1 (5 bases). V lost 0 bases and J lost 10, with 18 bases in between. The CDR3 extends over 15 amino acids. The germline V gene has CDR1 LGHDT and CDR2 YNNKEL (reference sequence). The CDR3 here is CASSQDGVGGTSAFF. The DNA for the CDR3 is TGTGCCAGCAGCCAAGATGGAGTTGGGGGGACCTCAGCTTTCTTT.

The chain couples TRBV5-1 to TRBJ1-5; no firm D call. CDR1 and CDR2 (germline): SGHRS, YFSETQ. This CDR3 region has 15 residues. With 3 bases removed from V and 0 bases from J, the gap between germline ends came to 10 bases. CDR3 in amino acids: CASSSDGNSNQPQHF. The CDR3 coding sequence is TGCGCCAGCAGCTCGGACGGTAATAGCAATCAGCCCCAGCATTTT.

The chain is built from TRBV6-5 and TRBJ2-2; TRBD2 matches 8 bases. This CDR3 is 14 amino acids long. The germline V gene has CDR1 MNHEY and CDR2 SVGAGI. J was trimmed by 5 bases and V by 7 bases; bases with no gene match: 6. CDR3 in amino acids: CASMSGGATGELFF. In DNA form, the CDR3 reads TGTGCCAGCATGTCCGGGGGGGCGACCGGGGAGCTGTTTTTT.

CDR3 nucleotide sequence: TGTGCCAGCAGTGACTCGGCCGGGGGAGGCGGACTGGAGTTGTATTTT. This sequence encodes CASSDSAGGGGLELYF. The chain links TRBV6-4 to TRBJ2-3; maybe TRBD2 (6 bases). Germline values: CDR1 MRHNA, CDR2 SNTAGT. V lost 0 bases, J lost 14 bases, and 24 bases lay in between. This CDR3 is built from 16 residues.

V usage is TRBV5-4 and J usage is TRBJ2-6; D is uncertain. The CDR3 is 15 residues long. Germline CDR1 is SGHNT and CDR2 is YYREEE (reference sequence). Trimming took off 1 base at V and 2 bases at J, with 7 bases between the two ends. The CDR3 sequence: CASSLTWAGANVLTF. CDR3 nucleotide sequence: TGTGCCAGCAGCTTGACCTGGGCTGGGGCCAACGTCCTGACTTTC.

The V gene is TRBV6-5, the J gene TRBJ1-1; 7 positions agree with TRBD1. The V and J ends lost 0 bases and 5 bases, in that order; junction bases with no gene match: 9. This CDR3 is 16 amino acids long. Germline V gene data show CDR1 as MNHEY and CDR2 as SVGAGI. The CDR3 region is CASSYSMRGRSTEAFF. In DNA form, the CDR3 reads TGTGCCAGCAGTTACTCGATGAGGGGGCGAAGTACTGAAGCTTTCTTT.

The chain joins TRBV6-5 to TRBJ2-3; 8 bases match TRBD2. This CDR3 is 15 amino acids long. Unmatched junction bases numbered 7, after V lost 6 bases and J lost 2 bases. Germline-derived CDR1 and CDR2 are MNHEY and SVGAGI. For the CDR3, the DNA is TGTGCCAGCAGCATTAGCGGGGCCATCACAGATACGCAGTATTTT. It yields the protein CASSISGAITDTQYF.

In its sample, this clone was seen once. The V and J genes are TRBV6-2 or TRBV6-3 and TRBJ1-5; 8 nucleotides line up with TRBD1. The CDR3 consists of 14 residues. V lost 4 bases, J lost 7 bases, and 6 bases stayed unmatched. CDR1 and CDR2 (germline): MNHEY, SVGEGT. The CDR3 protein is CASSFQGAEQPQHF. The CDR3 DNA is TGTGCCAGCAGTTTTCAGGGGGCCGAACAGCCCCAGCATTTT.

The chain couples TRBV6-6 to TRBJ2-7; TRBD1 or TRBD2 may be the D gene (5 bases each). V lost 5 bases and J 2 bases, leaving 22 bases between the germline ends. The CDR3 contains 17 residues. From germline, CDR1 is MNHNY and CDR2 SVGAGI (reference sequence). As DNA, the CDR3 is TGTGCCAGCAGTCTCAAAGTCGCCGGGACGGAGACCTACGAGCAGTACTTC. This translates into CASSLKVAGTETYEQYF.